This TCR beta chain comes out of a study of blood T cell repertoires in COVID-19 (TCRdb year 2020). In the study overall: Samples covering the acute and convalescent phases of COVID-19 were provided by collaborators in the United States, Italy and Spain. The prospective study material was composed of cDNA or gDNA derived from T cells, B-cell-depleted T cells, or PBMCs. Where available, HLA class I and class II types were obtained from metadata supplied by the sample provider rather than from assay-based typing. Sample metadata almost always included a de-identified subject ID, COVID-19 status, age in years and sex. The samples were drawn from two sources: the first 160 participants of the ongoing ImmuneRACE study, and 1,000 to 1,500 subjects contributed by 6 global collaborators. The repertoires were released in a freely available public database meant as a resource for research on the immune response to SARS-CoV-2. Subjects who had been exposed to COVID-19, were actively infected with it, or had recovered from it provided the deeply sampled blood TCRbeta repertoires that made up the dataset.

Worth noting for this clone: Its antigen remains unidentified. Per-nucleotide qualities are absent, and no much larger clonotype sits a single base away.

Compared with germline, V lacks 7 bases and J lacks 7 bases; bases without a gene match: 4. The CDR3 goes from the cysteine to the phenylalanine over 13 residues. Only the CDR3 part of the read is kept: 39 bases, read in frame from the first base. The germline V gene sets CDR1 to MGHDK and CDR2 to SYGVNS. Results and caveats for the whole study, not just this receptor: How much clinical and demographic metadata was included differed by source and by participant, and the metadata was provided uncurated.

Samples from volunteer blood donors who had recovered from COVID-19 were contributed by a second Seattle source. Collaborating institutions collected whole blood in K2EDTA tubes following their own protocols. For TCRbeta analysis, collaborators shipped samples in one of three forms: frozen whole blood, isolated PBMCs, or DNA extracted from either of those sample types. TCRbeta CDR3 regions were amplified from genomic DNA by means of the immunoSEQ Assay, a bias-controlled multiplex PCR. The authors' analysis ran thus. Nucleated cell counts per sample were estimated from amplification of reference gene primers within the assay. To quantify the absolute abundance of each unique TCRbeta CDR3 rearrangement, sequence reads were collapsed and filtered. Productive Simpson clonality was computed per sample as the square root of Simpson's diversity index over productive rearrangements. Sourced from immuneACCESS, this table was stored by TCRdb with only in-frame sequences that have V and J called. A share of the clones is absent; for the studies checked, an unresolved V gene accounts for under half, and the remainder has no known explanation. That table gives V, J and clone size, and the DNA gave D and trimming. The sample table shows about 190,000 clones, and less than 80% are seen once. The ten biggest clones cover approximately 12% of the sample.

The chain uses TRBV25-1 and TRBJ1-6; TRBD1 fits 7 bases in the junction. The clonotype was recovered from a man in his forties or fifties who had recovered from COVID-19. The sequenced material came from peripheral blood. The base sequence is TGTGCCAGCAAGGGACAGATGAATTCACCCCTCCACTTT. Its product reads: CASKGQMNSPLHF.